The TCR beta chain under discussion was sequenced for a study of spatial heterogeneity in lung cancer. Looking at the study overall: Follow-up PBMC specimens underwent sequencing when available; their median timing was roughly two years after resection.

This CDR3 is 16 amino acids long. The germline V gene encodes CDR1 SGHDT and CDR2 YYEEEE. J gave up 4 bases and V 3 bases, and 6 bases lay outside the gene matches. The time point was: blood at routine non-recurrence follow-up after resection. Unsorted samples of tumor, nontumor lung or frozen PBMC had their whole RNA sequenced. Each TCR cDNA molecule bore a unique molecular identifier. MiXCR, run by TCRdb on the 5' RACE reads, gives a single entry per CDR3 protein. Among around 110,000 distinct CDR3 sequences listed, 10% to 15% were seen once. The material sequenced was PBMCs, taken at follow-up. The chain has TRBV5-6 and TRBJ2-1; TRBD2 matches at 11 bases. This clonotype originated in a male donor with early-stage non-small cell lung cancer. The CDR3 reads CASSWASGGTYNEQFF. The CDR3 coding sequence is TGTGCCAGCAGCTGGGCTAGCGGGGGGACATACAATGAGCAGTTCTTC.